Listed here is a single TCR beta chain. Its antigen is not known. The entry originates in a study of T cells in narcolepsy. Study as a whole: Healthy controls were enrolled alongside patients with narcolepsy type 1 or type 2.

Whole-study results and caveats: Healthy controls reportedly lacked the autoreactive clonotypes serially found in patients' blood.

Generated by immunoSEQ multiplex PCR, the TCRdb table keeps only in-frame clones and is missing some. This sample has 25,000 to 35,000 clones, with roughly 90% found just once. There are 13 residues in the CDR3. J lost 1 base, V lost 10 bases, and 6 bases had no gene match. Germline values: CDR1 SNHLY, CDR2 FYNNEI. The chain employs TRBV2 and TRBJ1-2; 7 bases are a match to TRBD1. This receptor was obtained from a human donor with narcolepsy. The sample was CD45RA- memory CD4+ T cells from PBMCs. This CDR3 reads CATEGASNYGYTF. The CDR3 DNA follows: TGTGCCACAGAGGGGGCTAGTAACTATGGCTACACCTTC.